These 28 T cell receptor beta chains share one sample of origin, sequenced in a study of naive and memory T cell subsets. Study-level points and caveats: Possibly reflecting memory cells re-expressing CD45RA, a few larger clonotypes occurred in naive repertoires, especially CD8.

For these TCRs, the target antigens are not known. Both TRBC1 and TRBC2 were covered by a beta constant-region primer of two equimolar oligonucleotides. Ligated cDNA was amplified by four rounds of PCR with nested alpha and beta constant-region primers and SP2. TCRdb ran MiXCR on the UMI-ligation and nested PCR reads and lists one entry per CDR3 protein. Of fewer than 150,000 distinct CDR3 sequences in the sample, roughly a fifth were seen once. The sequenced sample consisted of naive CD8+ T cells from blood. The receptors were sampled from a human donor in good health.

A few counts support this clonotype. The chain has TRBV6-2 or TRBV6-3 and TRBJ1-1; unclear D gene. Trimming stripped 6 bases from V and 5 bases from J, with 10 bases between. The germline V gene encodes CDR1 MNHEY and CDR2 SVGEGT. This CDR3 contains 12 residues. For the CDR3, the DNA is TGTGCCAGCAGCCCCTGGTCGACTGAAGCTTTCTTT. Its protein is CASSPWSTEAFF.

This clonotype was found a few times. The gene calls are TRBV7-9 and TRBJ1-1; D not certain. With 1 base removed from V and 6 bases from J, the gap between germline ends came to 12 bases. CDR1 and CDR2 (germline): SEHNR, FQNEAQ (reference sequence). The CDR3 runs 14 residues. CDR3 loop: CASSLDLNGAEAFF. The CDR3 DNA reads TGTGCCAGCAGCTTAGATCTGAACGGGGCTGAAGCTTTCTTT.

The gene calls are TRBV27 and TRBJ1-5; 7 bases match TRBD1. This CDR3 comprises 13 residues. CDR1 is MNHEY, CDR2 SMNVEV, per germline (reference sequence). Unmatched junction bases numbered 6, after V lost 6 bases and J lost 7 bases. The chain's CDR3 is CASSLGGWQPQHF. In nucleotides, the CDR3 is TGTGCCAGCAGCCTAGGGGGCTGGCAGCCCCAGCATTTT.

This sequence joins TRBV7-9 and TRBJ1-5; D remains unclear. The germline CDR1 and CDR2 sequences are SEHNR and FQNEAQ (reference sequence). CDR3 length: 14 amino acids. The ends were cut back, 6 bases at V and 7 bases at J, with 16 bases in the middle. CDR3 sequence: CASSPRGDIQPQHF. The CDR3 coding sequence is TGTGCCAGCAGTCCCCGTGGGGATATACAGCCCCAGCATTTT.

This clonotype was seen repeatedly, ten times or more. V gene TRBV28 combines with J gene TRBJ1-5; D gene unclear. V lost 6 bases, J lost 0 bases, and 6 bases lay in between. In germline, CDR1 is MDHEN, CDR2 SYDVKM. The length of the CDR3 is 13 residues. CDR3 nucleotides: TGTGCCAGCAGCGCATATAGCAATCAGCCCCAGCATTTT. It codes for CASSAYSNQPQHF.

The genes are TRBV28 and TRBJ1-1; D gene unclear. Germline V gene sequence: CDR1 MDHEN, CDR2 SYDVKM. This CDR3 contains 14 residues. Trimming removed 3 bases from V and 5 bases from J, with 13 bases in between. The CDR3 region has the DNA TGTGCCAGCAGTTTTCTGATTGTGGGGACTGAAGCTTTCTTT. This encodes CASSFLIVGTEAFF.

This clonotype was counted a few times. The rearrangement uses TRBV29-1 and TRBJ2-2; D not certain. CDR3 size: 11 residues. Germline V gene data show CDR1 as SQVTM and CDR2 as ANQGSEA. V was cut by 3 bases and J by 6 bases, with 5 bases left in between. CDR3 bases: TGCAGCGTTGATCGTGCCGGGGAGCTGTTTTTT. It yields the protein CSVDRAGELFF.

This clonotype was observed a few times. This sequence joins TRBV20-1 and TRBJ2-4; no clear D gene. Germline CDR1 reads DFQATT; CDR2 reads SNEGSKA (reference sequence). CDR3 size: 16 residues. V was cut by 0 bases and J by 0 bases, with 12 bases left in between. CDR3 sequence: CSARDLGQTAKNIQYF. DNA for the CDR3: TGCAGTGCTAGAGATCTTGGGCAGACAGCCAAAAACATTCAGTACTTC.

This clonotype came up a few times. CDR3: CSARTGQVDYEQYF. The CDR3 DNA reads as TGCAGTGCTAGAACCGGACAGGTCGACTACGAGCAGTACTTC. V usage is TRBV20-1 and J usage is TRBJ2-7, with 7 bases matching TRBD1. Losses at the gene ends were 2 bases for V and 3 bases for J; bases not matched to a gene: 7. The germline CDR1 and CDR2 sequences are DFQATT and SNEGSKA (reference sequence). The CDR3 extends over 14 amino acids.

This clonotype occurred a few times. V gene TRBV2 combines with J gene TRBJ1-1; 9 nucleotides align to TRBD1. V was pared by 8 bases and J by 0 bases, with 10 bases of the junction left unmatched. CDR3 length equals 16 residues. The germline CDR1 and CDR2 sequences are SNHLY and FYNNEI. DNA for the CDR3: TGTGCCAGCCGGACCTCCGGGACAGGGATGAACACTGAAGCTTTCTTT. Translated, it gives CASRTSGTGMNTEAFF.

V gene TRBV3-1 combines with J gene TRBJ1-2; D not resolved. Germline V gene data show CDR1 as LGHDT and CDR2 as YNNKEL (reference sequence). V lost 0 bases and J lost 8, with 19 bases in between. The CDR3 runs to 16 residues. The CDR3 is CASSQDLALAGEGYTF. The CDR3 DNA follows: TGTGCCAGCAGCCAAGACTTGGCTCTGGCTGGGGAAGGCTACACCTTC.

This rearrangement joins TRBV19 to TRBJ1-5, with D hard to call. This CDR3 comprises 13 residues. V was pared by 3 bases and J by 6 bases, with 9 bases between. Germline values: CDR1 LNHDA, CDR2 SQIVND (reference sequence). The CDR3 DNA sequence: TGTGCCAGTAGTATGGGAGGGCCTCAGCCCCAGCATTTT. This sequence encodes CASSMGGPQPQHF.

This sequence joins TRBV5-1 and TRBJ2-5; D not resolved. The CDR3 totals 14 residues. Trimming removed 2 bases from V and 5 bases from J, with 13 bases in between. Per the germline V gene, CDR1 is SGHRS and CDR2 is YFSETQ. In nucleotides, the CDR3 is TGCGCCAGCAGCTTCCAGGAGAATCCGGAGACCCAGTACTTC. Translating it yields CASSFQENPETQYF.

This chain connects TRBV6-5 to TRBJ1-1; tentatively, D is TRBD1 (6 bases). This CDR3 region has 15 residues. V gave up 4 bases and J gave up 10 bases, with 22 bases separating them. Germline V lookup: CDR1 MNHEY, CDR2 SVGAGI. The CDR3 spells CASSSLNLAGAAAFF. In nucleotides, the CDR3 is TGTGCCAGCAGTTCACTCAATTTAGCAGGGGCGGCAGCTTTCTTT.

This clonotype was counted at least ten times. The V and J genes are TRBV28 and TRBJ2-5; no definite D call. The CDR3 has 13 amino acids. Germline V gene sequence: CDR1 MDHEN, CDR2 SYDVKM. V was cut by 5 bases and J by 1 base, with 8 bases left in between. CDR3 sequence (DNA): TGTGCCAGCAGTCCGAGAAGCCAAGAGACCCAGTACTTC. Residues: CASSPRSQETQYF.

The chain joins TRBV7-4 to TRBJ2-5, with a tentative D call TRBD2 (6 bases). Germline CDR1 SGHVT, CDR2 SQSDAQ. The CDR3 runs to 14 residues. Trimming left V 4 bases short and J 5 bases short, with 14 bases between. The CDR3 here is CASSYLGSWETQYF. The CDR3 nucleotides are TGTGCCAGCAGCTACCTCGGGAGCTGGGAGACCCAGTACTTC.

CDR3 bases: TGTGCCAGCAGTTTATTAGGCGTGGGAAGGGGGGCAGATACGCAGTATTTT. Translating it yields CASSLLGVGRGADTQYF. The J gene is TRBJ2-3, the V gene TRBV12-3 or TRBV12-4; D is tentatively TRBD1 or TRBD2 (6 bases each). The CDR3 runs 17 residues. Trimming cost V 2 bases and J 4 bases, with 19 bases left between them.

The CDR3 bases are TGTGCCAGCAGCAGGGGGATCTCCTACAATGAGCAGTTCTTC. Its translation: CASSRGISYNEQFF. This sequence joins TRBV28 and TRBJ2-1; 7 bases align to TRBD1. Germline CDR1 MDHEN, CDR2 SYDVKM. After removal of 6 bases from V and 0 bases from J, the junction contained 2 bases not matched to a gene. The CDR3 is 14 amino acids.

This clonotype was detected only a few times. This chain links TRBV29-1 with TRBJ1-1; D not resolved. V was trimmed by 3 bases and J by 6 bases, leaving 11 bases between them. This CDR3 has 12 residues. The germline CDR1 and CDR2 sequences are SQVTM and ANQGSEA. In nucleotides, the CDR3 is TGCAGCGTTGAGTTCAGAGAGGCTGAAGCTTTCTTT. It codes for CSVEFREAEAFF.

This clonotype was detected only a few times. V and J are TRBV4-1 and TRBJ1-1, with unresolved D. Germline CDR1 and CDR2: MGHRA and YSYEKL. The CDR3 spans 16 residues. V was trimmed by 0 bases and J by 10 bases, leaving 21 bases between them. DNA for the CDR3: TGCGCCAGCAGCCAAGAATTCCCACCGGTTGTTGTTCGAGCTTTCTTT. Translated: CASSQEFPPVVVRAFF.

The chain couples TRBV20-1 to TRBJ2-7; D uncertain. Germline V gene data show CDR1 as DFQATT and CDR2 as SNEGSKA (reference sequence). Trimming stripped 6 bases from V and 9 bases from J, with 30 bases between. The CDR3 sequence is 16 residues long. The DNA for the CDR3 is TGCAGTGCCGTACCCTCGGAAGCAGAGATTTACGAGCGGCAGTACTTC. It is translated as CSAVPSEAEIYERQYF.

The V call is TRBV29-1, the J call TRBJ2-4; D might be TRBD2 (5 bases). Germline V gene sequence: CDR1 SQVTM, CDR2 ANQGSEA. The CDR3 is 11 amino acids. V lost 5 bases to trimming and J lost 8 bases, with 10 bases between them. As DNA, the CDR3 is TGCAGCGTTCAGGAGGAACACATTCAGTACTTC. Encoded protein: CSVQEEHIQYF.

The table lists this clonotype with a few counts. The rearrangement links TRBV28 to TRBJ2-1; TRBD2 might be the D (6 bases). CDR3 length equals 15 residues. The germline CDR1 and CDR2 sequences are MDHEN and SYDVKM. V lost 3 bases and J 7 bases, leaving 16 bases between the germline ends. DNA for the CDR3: TGTGCCAGCAGTTTTTTCGCCGGGAGTGGGAATGAGCAGTTCTTC. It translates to CASSFFAGSGNEQFF.

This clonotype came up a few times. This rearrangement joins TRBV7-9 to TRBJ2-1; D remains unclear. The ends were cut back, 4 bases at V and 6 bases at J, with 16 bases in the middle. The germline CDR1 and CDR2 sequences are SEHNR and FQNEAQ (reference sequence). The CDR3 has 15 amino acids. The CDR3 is CASSSRIGGFNEQFF. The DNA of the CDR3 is TGTGCCAGCAGCTCTAGGATCGGCGGCTTCAATGAGCAGTTCTTC.

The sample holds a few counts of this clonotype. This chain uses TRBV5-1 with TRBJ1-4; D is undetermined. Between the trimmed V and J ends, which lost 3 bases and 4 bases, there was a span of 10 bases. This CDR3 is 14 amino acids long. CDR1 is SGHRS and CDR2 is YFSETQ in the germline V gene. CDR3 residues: CASSSDGFNEKLFF. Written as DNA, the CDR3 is TGCGCCAGCAGCTCGGACGGATTTAATGAAAAACTGTTTTTT.

CDR3 nucleotide sequence: TGTGCCAGCAGCTACAGTATAGGGACTAATGAAAAACTGTTTTTT. As protein: CASSYSIGTNEKLFF. The chain carries TRBV11-2 and TRBJ1-4; D remains unclear. The CDR3 is 15 amino acids. V shed 4 bases and J shed 2 bases, with 11 bases lying between them. Germline loops: CDR1 SGHAT, CDR2 FQNNGV. The variable domain in full, completed from reference TRBV11-2 and TRBJ1-4, reads EAGVAQSPRYKIIEKRQSVAFWCNPISGHATLYWYQQILGQGPKLLIQFQNNGVVDDSQLPKDRFSAERLKGVDSTLKIQPAKLEDSAVYLCASSYSIGTNEKLFFGSGTQLSVL.

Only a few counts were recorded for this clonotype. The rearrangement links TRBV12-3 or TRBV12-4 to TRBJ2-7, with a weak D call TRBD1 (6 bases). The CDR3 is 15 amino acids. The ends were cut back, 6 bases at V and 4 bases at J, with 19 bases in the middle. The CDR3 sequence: CASSGDRIGAYEQYF. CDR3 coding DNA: TGTGCCAGCAGCGGAGACAGGATTGGGGCGTACGAGCAGTACTTC.

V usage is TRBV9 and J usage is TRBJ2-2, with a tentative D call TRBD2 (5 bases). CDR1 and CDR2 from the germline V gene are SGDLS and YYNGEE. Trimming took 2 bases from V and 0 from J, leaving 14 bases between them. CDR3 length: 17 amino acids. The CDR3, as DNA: TGTGCCAGCAGCGTCCCCCTTGAGGGCGCGAACACCGGGGAGCTGTTTTTT. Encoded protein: CASSVPLEGANTGELFF.